These 6 T cell receptor beta chains share one sample of origin, sequenced in a study of T cells after posttransplantation cyclophosphamide. Profiled with immunoSEQ multiplex PCR; TCRdb holds only in-frame clones, not every one. The sample yields 7,000 to 10,000 clones, 95% to 99% seen once. Sequencing was carried out using naive CD8+ T cells sorted from PBMCs. Source of these receptors: a man aged 45-60 years in good health, CMV-negative, and a related stem cell transplant donor.

This rearrangement joins TRBV7-2 to TRBJ2-3, with TRBD2 identical over 12 bases. The germline gives CDR1 SGHTA, CDR2 FQGNSA. Trimming at V came to 6 bases and at J to 4 bases, leaving 8 bases not matched to a gene. The CDR3 covers 16 residues. CDR3 in DNA: TGTGCCAGCAGTCGACTAGCGGGGGATTTGGCAGATACGCAGTATTTT. Protein sequence: CASSRLAGDLADTQYF.

The chain couples TRBV9 to TRBJ2-1, with 10 bases identical to TRBD2. Germline CDR1 and CDR2: SGDLS and YYNGEE. V was pared by 0 bases and J by 9 bases, with 6 bases of the junction left unmatched. This CDR3 is built from 15 residues. The CDR3 reads CASSVGKRGGGEQFF. The DNA for the CDR3 is TGTGCCAGCAGCGTAGGAAAGCGGGGGGGAGGTGAGCAGTTCTTC.

The chain is built from TRBV7-9 and TRBJ2-7; TRBD1 might be the D (6 bases). Germline loops: CDR1 SEHNR, CDR2 FQNEAQ (reference sequence). The CDR3 length is 15 residues. Trimming took off 1 base at V and 4 bases at J, with 14 bases between the two ends. CDR3 sequence (DNA): TGTGCCAGCAGCTTAGTTCAGGGGAGAGTATACGAGCAGTACTTC. Protein: CASSLVQGRVYEQYF. Complete variable domain (other parts from reference TRBV7-9 and TRBJ2-7): DTGVSQNPRHKITKRGQNVTFRCDPISEHNRLYWYRQTLGQGPEFLTYFQNEAQLEKSRLLSDRFSAERPKGSFSTLEIQRTEQGDSAMYLCASSLVQGRVYEQYFGPGTRLTVT.

The V gene is TRBV9, the J gene TRBJ2-1; tentative D call: TRBD2 (6 bases). This CDR3 has 15 residues. The germline CDR1 and CDR2 sequences are SGDLS and YYNGEE. V lost 3 bases and J lost 2, with 12 bases in between. CDR3: CASSGPERAYNEQFF. The CDR3 DNA sequence: TGTGCCAGCAGCGGACCCGAGCGGGCCTACAATGAGCAGTTCTTC.

The chain uses TRBV4-1 and TRBJ2-7; perhaps TRBD2 as D (6 bases). With 4 bases removed from V and 6 bases from J, the gap between germline ends came to 28 bases. Germline CDR1 reads MGHRA; CDR2 reads YSYEKL. The CDR3 consists of 18 residues. CDR3 DNA sequence: TGCGCCAGCAGCCCACGCGGAGGTGCGGGGTACGAGATGGGCGAGCAGTACTTC. This sequence encodes CASSPRGGAGYEMGEQYF.

In DNA, the CDR3 is TGTGCCAGCAGCCCGAGAGTGGGCTCCTATGGCTACACCTTC. Residues: CASSPRVGSYGYTF. The V gene is TRBV5-6, the J gene TRBJ1-2; no clear D gene. Germline-derived CDR1 and CDR2 are SGHDT and YYEEEE. The CDR3 contains 14 residues. Deletions cut 4 bases from V and 4 bases from J, with 14 bases between.